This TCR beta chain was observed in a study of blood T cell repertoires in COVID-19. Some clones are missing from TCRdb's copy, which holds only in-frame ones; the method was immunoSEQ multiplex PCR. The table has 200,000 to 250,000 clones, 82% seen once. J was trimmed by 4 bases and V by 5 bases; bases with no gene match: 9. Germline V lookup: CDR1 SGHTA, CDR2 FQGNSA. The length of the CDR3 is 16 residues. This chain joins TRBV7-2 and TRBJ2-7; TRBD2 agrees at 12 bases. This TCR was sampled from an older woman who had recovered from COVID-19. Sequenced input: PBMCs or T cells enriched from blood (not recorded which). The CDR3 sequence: CASSQAALAGGYEQYF. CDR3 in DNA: TGTGCCAGCAGCCAGGCGGCACTAGCGGGGGGTTACGAGCAGTACTTC.